This TCR beta chain was identified during a study of shared clonotypes between healthy human individuals. Study-wide results and caveats: Only blood was sampled, and tissue TCR repertoires likely differ from blood ones. Sharing of clonotypes among donors was expected to vary with sequencing depth.

At the deep level, the assay was run. Over several immunoSEQ plates, each subset's genomic DNA was distributed in even portions. Sequenced by immunoSEQ multiplex PCR; TCRdb stores in-frame clones only, minus some. There are hundreds of thousands of clones in the sample; around 77% occur only once, and approximately 12% lies in the top ten. CDR1 and CDR2 (germline): SGHTA, FQGNSA. Trimming cost V 4 bases and J 5 bases, with 14 bases left between them. This CDR3 spans 14 amino acids. This clone was detected only once. Its antigen is not identified. The chain combines TRBV7-2 with TRBJ2-5; D assignment may be TRBD1 or TRBD2 (6 bases each). The sequenced material came from PBMCs. This sequence originates from a woman aged 40 to 50 in good health. Some clones in this sample may be carry-over from other donors' samples. Here the CDR3 reads CASSYSGAKETQYF. The CDR3 bases are TGTGCCAGCAGCTACTCGGGGGCGAAGGAGACCCAGTACTTC.